This T cell receptor beta chain was identified in a study of T cells in localized non-small cell lung cancer. Study results and limitations: Uninvolved adjacent lung showed the highest T cell clonality, exceeding tumor.

Germline assignment: CDR1 LNHDA and CDR2 SQIVND (reference sequence). CDR3 length: 19 amino acids. After removal of 1 base from V and 2 bases from J, the junction contained 12 bases not matched to a gene. Sequencing was performed with immunoSEQ multiplex PCR; in TCRdb, only in-frame clones are kept and a portion is missing. The sample contains hundreds of clones, about 26% of which appear only once. Note on this clone: The target antigen is unknown.

The chain recombines TRBV19 with TRBJ1-5, with 9 positions matching TRBD1. Sequencing was performed on lung tumor tissue, taken before any cancer treatment. The source is a female donor over 55 with stage I squamous cell lung carcinoma. The CDR3 protein is CASSIGAGQGLGGNQPQHF. In DNA, the CDR3 is TGTGCCAGTAGTATAGGGGCGGGACAGGGACTTGGAGGCAATCAGCCCCAGCATTTT. The complete variable domain, with remaining parts taken from reference TRBV19 and TRBJ1-5, reads DGGITQSPKYLFRKEGQNVTLSCEQNLNHDAMYWYRQDPGQGLRLIYYSQIVNDFQKGDIAEGYSVSREKKESFPLTVTSAQKNPTAFYLCASSIGAGQGLGGNQPQHFGDGTRLSIL.